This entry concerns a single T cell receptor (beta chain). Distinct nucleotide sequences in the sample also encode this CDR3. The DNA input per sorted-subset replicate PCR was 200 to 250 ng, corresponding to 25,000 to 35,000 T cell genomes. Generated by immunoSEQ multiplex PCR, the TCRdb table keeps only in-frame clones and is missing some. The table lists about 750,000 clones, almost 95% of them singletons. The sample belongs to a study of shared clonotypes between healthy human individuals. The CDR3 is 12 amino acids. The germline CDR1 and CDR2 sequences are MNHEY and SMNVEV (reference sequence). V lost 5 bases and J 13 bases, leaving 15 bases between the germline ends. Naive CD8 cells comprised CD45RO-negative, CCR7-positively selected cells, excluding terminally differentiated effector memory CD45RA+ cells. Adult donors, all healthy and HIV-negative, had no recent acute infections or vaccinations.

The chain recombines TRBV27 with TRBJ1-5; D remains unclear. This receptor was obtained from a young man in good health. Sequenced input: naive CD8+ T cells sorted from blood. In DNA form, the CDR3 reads TGTGCCAGCAGTCCGACCGGTAGACCGCAGCATTTT. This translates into CASSPTGRPQHF.